These T cell receptor beta chains were read from a single sample in a study of sequential checkpoint blockade in melanoma. Assay used: immunoSEQ multiplex PCR; TCRdb lists only in-frame clones, some missing. The sample has 2,000 to 2,500 clones; about 30% are singletons. Sequences were derived from tumor tissue (inferred from file names), sampled from a patient given nivolumab and ipilimumab in sequence. Receptors were obtained from a human donor with melanoma. CDR3s include the opening cysteine and the closing phenylalanine or tryptophan. D genes are given only for firm matches. For some rows the clone size is stated as once, few or many, or as a class when expanded; others skip it.

cdr3_aa cdr3_nt clone_size d_call j_call v_call
CASSPGTSGGAVEFF TGTGCCAGCTCACCCGGGACTAGCGGGGGAGCGGTCGAGTTCTTC NA TRBD2 TRBJ2-1 TRBV18
CASSPEVGGGGGETQYF TGTGCCAGCAGCCCCGAGGTTGGGGGCGGGGGGGGCGAGACCCAGTACTTC medium-sized TRBD2 TRBJ2-5 TRBV9
CASSFQSGTGGVRNTEAFF TGTGCCAGCAGCTTTCAATCCGGGACAGGGGGCGTTAGGAACACTGAAGCTTTCTTT few TRBD1 TRBJ1-1 TRBV6-8
CATSRAIGSYGYTF TGTGCCACCAGCAGAGCTATAGGGAGCTATGGCTACACCTTC few NA TRBJ1-2 TRBV15
CASSLGPSSGELFF TGTGCCAGCAGCTTAGGCCCAAGCTCCGGGGAGCTGTTTTTT NA NA TRBJ2-2 TRBV7-1
CASSVTGTDYGYTF TGTGCCAGCAGCGTAACCGGGACGGACTATGGCTACACCTTC NA NA TRBJ1-2 TRBV9
CASSPASGSTDTQYF TGTGCCAGCTCACCCGCCAGCGGAAGCACAGATACGCAGTATTTT NA NA TRBJ2-3 TRBV18
CASSYEQGLYEQYF TGTGCCAGCAGTTACGAGCAGGGCCTATACGAGCAGTACTTC NA NA TRBJ2-7 TRBV6-8
CASSQELVGEQFF TGCGCCAGCAGCCAAGAGTTAGTGGGTGAGCAGTTCTTC NA NA TRBJ2-1 TRBV1
CASSSPSSATYEQYF TGTGCCAGCAGTTCGCCGTCTAGCGCAACCTACGAGCAGTACTTC few NA TRBJ2-7 TRBV11-3
CASSAPSGGAETQYF TGTGCCAGCAGCGCGCCCAGCGGGGGGGCGGAGACCCAGTACTTC NA TRBD2 TRBJ2-5 TRBV9
CASSHPGQGFNQPQHF TGTGCCAGTAGTCACCCGGGACAGGGGTTCAATCAGCCCCAGCATTTT few TRBD1 TRBJ1-5 TRBV19
CAASMSGPYEQYF TGTGCCGCTAGCATGTCGGGACCCTACGAGCAGTACTTC NA NA TRBJ2-7 TRBV10-3
CASSPRGGMGSPQHF TGTGCCAGCAGCCCCCGGGGCGGGATGGGGTCGCCCCAGCATTTT NA NA TRBJ1-5 TRBV7-1
CSVAGGNQPQHF TGCAGCGTAGCCGGGGGAAATCAGCCCCAGCATTTT few NA TRBJ1-5 TRBV29-1
CASSLVKPAAPLHF TGTGCCAGCAGCTTAGTAAAGCCGGCGGCACCCCTCCACTTT NA NA TRBJ1-6 TRBV11-3
CASSSMTGGDTQYF TGTGCCAGCAGCTCTATGACAGGGGGAGATACGCAGTATTTT few NA TRBJ2-3 TRBV7-5
CASSWDSQGGRNIQYF TGTGCCAGCAGCTGGGACTCACAGGGAGGAAGGAACATTCAGTACTTC NA NA TRBJ2-4 TRBV7-7
CSVVTGLNTEAFF TGCAGCGTTGTGACGGGGTTGAACACTGAAGCTTTCTTT large NA TRBJ1-1 TRBV29-1
CASSQDQRMNTEAFF TGCGCCAGCAGCCAAGATCAGAGGATGAACACTGAAGCTTTCTTT few NA TRBJ1-1 TRBV1
CAISAGGGGYTF TGTGCCATCAGTGCAGGGGGCGGTGGCTACACCTTC NA TRBD1 TRBJ1-2 TRBV6-8
CASSLNGRGGGTEAFF TGTGCCAGCAGCCTAAACGGCAGGGGGGGAGGAACTGAAGCTTTCTTT NA TRBD1 TRBJ1-1 TRBV9
CAWSASNWVSPLHF TGTGCCTGGAGTGCCTCAAACTGGGTCTCACCCCTCCACTTT NA NA TRBJ1-6 TRBV30
CASSLGTNTGELFF TGCGCCAGCAGCTTGGGAACCAACACCGGGGAGCTGTTTTTT few NA TRBJ2-2 TRBV5-1
CASSNDYRETQYF TGCGCCAGCAGCAATGACTACCGAGAGACCCAGTACTTC NA NA TRBJ2-5 TRBV23-1
CASSEGRVGRSPLHF TGTGCCAGCAGCGAGGGTAGGGTAGGGCGATCACCCCTCCACTTT medium-sized NA TRBJ1-6 TRBV11-3
CASLGTQNAEAFF TGTGCCAGCCTTGGTACACAGAACGCTGAAGCTTTCTTT NA NA TRBJ1-1 TRBV6-8
CASSGGAPGELEQYF TGTGCCAGCAGCGGGGGTGCCCCAGGGGAGCTAGAGCAGTACTTC few NA TRBJ2-7 TRBV9
CASSPHRGRSYNEQFF TGTGCCAGCAGCCCTCACAGGGGACGCTCCTACAATGAGCAGTTCTTC medium-sized TRBD1 TRBJ2-1 TRBV11-3
CASSFSTKRPGELFF TGTGCCAGCAGCTTTAGCACGAAGAGGCCCGGGGAGCTGTTTTTT few NA TRBJ2-2 TRBV11-3
CASSPSPVGREGGSPLHF TGTGCCAGCAGTCCTAGCCCAGTCGGACGGGAAGGTGGGTCACCCCTCCACTTT NA NA TRBJ1-6 TRBV6-8
CASSLGAPSSYEQYF TGTGCCAGCAGCTTAGGAGCCCCCTCCTCCTACGAGCAGTACTTC few NA TRBJ2-7 TRBV11-3
CASSPRRDGYTF TGTGCCAGCTCACCTCGCAGGGACGGCTACACCTTC once NA TRBJ1-2 TRBV18
CASSITGSYGYTF TGTGCCAGTAGTATCACAGGGAGCTATGGCTACACCTTC once NA TRBJ1-2 TRBV19
CASSAFGGTYEQYF TGCGCCAGCAGTGCTTTTGGAGGGACCTACGAGCAGTACTTC NA NA TRBJ2-7 TRBV10-2
CASSSELAGGSYEQYF TGTGCCAGTAGTTCAGAACTAGCGGGGGGTTCCTACGAGCAGTACTTC NA TRBD2 TRBJ2-7 TRBV19
CASRTGTGVTEAFF TGTGCCAGCAGAACCGGGACAGGGGTAACTGAAGCTTTCTTT medium-sized TRBD1 TRBJ1-1 TRBV6-8
CASSLATGSYEQYF TGCGCCAGCAGCTTGGCCACAGGATCCTACGAGCAGTACTTC NA NA TRBJ2-7 TRBV5-1
CASSPLGQVRGVHEQYF TGTGCCAGCAGCCCACTAGGGCAAGTCAGGGGGGTCCACGAGCAGTACTTC NA NA TRBJ2-7 TRBV5-8
CASSYPRTGTTYEQYF TGTGCCAGCAGTTACCCCCGGACAGGGACGACCTACGAGCAGTACTTC NA TRBD1 TRBJ2-7 TRBV6-8
CASSRTDFNEKLFF TGTGCCAGCAGCCGGACAGATTTTAATGAAAAACTGTTTTTT medium-sized NA TRBJ1-4 TRBV11-3
CASGSASYNEQFF TGTGCTAGTGGTTCAGCGTCTTACAATGAGCAGTTCTTC NA NA TRBJ2-1 TRBV12-5
CASGLGRGLGTEAFF TGTGCTAGTGGTTTGGGGAGGGGGCTCGGGACTGAAGCTTTCTTT NA TRBD1 TRBJ1-1 TRBV12-5
CASSLGNYREVGEAFF TGCGCCAGCAGCTTGGGAAACTACAGGGAGGTCGGTGAAGCTTTCTTT NA NA TRBJ1-1 TRBV5-1
CSVERGDSTEAFF TGCAGCGTTGAAAGGGGGGACAGCACTGAAGCTTTCTTT NA TRBD1 TRBJ1-1 TRBV29-1
CASRIRDRGPYLSGANVLTF TGTGCCAGCAGAATCCGGGACAGGGGGCCCTATTTATCTGGGGCCAACGTCCTGACTTTC NA TRBD1 TRBJ2-6 TRBV6-8
CASSSGDQLGTDTQYF TGCGCCAGCAGCAGCGGGGACCAACTGGGAACAGATACGCAGTATTTT NA TRBD2 TRBJ2-3 TRBV23-1
CASGLGPQGTNEQYF TGTGCTAGTGGTTTGGGACCACAGGGGACCAACGAGCAGTACTTC NA TRBD1 TRBJ2-7 TRBV12-5
CASRPRRRGTVNTEAFF TGTGCCAGCAGGCCCCGGAGGAGGGGGACGGTCAACACTGAAGCTTTCTTT NA NA TRBJ1-1 TRBV11-3
CASSRAALYSNQPQHF TGTGCCAGTAGTAGGGCAGCTCTGTATAGCAATCAGCCCCAGCATTTT NA NA TRBJ1-5 TRBV19
CASSAGLAEKLFF TGTGCCAGCAGCGCGGGACTCGCCGAAAAACTGTTTTTT medium-sized NA TRBJ1-4 TRBV9
CASSLGSSGQETQYF TGCGCCAGCAGCTTGGGGTCTAGCGGTCAAGAGACCCAGTACTTC NA TRBD2 TRBJ2-5 TRBV5-1
CASSVRELETQYF TGTGCCAGCAGTGTAAGGGAGTTGGAGACCCAGTACTTC NA NA TRBJ2-5 TRBV6-8